This TCR beta chain was captured in a study of Ad26.COV2.S vaccination and SARS-CoV-2 variants. Whole-study context: In the study, Ad26.COV2.S was injected intramuscularly once, or twice 56 days apart.

Treatment denoted: some 20 received Ad26.COV2.S at low or high dose, single or two shots; about 5 received placebo; per-sample allocation not given. Specimens were obtained on day 63 following the first vaccine or placebo injection. Assay: immunoSEQ multiplex PCR; the TCRdb copy retains only in-frame clones and omits some. The sample lists 400,000 to 450,000 clones; more than 80% were seen once. The germline CDR1 and CDR2 sequences are MNHNY and SVGAGI (reference sequence). V was trimmed by 0 bases and J by 10 bases, leaving 12 bases between them. The CDR3 spans 14 residues. The sequencing here drew on peripheral blood, taken in a trial of Ad26.COV2.S vaccine versus placebo. The TCR sequence derives from a person between 18 and 65 years old who received the Ad26.COV2.S COVID-19 vaccine or a placebo. The V and J genes are TRBV6-6 and TRBJ2-2, with D hard to call. The CDR3 reads CASSYSTSRKELFF. The CDR3 DNA reads as TGTGCCAGCAGTTACTCGACTTCTAGAAAGGAGCTGTTTTTT.